This T cell receptor beta chain appears in the sequencing data of a study of vaccination and CD4 T cells after COVID-19 (dated by TCRdb to between 2021 and 2023). As for the study more broadly: Convalescent patients had a positive SARS-CoV-2 result on nasal swab PCR, and of these patients, 8 or 9 had mild disease and one had severe disease. Post-COVID blood samples were collected from convalescent patients a median of about 92 days after diagnosis, with a range of about 35 to 180 days. The spike-specific CD4+ TCR repertoire was compared before and after mRNA vaccination in 10 COVID-19 convalescent patients and a handful of infection-naive healthy vaccine recipients. Post-vaccine blood samples were collected a median of about 11 weeks after the second vaccine dose, ranging from roughly 12 to 241 days. Participants got two doses of the Pfizer-BioNTech BNT162b2 vaccine (n=8) or two doses of the Moderna mRNA-1273 vaccine (n=2). The convalescent cohort included six males and four females, with two Hispanic individuals, seven Caucasians, two Asians and one multiracial person. Control cultures used a CEFX viral epitope pool as positive control, an HIV-1 Nef peptide pool as negative control, or no peptide. Overlapping spike peptide pools from SARS-CoV-2 and from the common cold coronaviruses HCoV-NL63, HCoV-OC43 and HCoV-229E were used as culture stimuli. Findings and caveats that apply to the study as a whole: Of the vaccine-specific clones found in convalescent patients, nearly all (304 of 307) were mono-reactive for SARS-CoV-2 spike instead of being cross-reactive with common cold coronaviruses. Although the median number of SARS-CoV-2-reactive clonotypes went up from roughly 23 after infection to 35 to 40 after vaccination, the increase was not significant. Relatively few convalescent patients were included in the study, and early timepoints after natural infection were not analyzed. In convalescent patients, a median approximately 86% of post-vaccine SARS-CoV-2-reactive clones were detected only after vaccination, and vaccine-specific priming was suggested by this finding.

The sample's treatment or condition label is to be understood as: approximately nine-day PBMC culture with coronavirus spike peptide pools or control peptides (ViraFEST assay). The study used the ViraFEST assay, which expanded antigen-specific T cells with peptide pools and then identified expanded clonotypes by TCR sequencing. The positive SARS-CoV-2 PCR tests of the convalescent patients were dated from March to December 2020, before the Alpha, Beta and Delta variants emerged in the United States. PBMCs were cultured at two million per well in IMDM supplemented with around 5.5% human AB serum and 9 to 10 IU/ml IL-2, with about 10 ug/ml peptide pools added. On days 3 and 7, half of the culture medium was replaced with fresh IL-2-containing medium. Once the cells had been in culture for over nine days, the EasySep CD4+ T cell isolation kit was used to isolate CD4+ T cells by negative selection. PBMCs were separated from whole blood using Ficoll-Paque Plus gradient centrifugation and then either used fresh or cryopreserved at -140C. Each culture condition was generally run in triplicate wells.

The library relied on PCR. DNA from cultured CD4+ T cells underwent TCR sequencing with the Oncomine TCR Beta short-read assay at the Johns Hopkins FTIC core. The QIAamp micro DNA kit was used to extract genomic DNA from the cultured CD4+ T cells. The Oncomine TCR Beta libraries from cultured CD4+ T cells were pooled using unique dual indexes and then sequenced on an Illumina iSeq 100. The authors' pipeline ran thus. Non-productive sequences were filtered out, and CDR3s that did not start with C, did not end with F or W, or were shorter than 7 amino acids were discarded. Antigen-specific clonotypes were identified with the MANAFEST web application by comparing peptide-stimulated wells with reference and other culture wells. To be called positive, a clone needed an FDR below 0.05, an odds ratio above 5, and a productive frequency above 0.1% in at least two of three replicate wells. A clonotype counted as cross-reactive if it showed significant expansion both in the SARS-CoV-2 spike wells and in at least one common cold coronavirus spike condition. CDR3 homology was assessed with Levenshtein distances (stringdist) and unrooted phylogenetic trees (ape) in R version 3.6.1. The public reads were reanalyzed by TCRdb: fastp trimming at Q25, MiXCR alignment, in-frame beta chains only. Identical CDR3 protein sequences are pooled into one entry, listed with their most common genes and DNA. V and J calls and clone size were set by TCRdb, not the authors. This sample lists about 15,000 distinct CDR3 sequences; over 50% were detected once. Jointly, the top ten make up approximately 12% of the sample.

V was cut back by 3 bases and J by 0 bases, leaving a gap of 10 bases between them. From the cysteine up to the phenylalanine, the CDR3 has a length of 15 residues. Only the CDR3 part of the read is kept: 45 bases, read in frame from the first base. Looking up the germline V gene (reference sequence) yields CDR1 LNHDA and CDR2 SQIVND. Remarks on this clonotype: The clone's antigen remains unknown. No clone much larger than this one lies a single base away; base qualities are absent.

The receptor chain draws on TRBV19 and TRBJ2-3; no D gene call is confident. The receptor was isolated from a human donor who had recovered from COVID-19. The sample was CD4+ T cells from blood, cultured in vitro. The CDR3 region: CASSIAGTSTDTQYF. The DNA is as follows: TGTGCCAGTAGTATTGCCGGAACAAGCACAGATACGCAGTATTTT.